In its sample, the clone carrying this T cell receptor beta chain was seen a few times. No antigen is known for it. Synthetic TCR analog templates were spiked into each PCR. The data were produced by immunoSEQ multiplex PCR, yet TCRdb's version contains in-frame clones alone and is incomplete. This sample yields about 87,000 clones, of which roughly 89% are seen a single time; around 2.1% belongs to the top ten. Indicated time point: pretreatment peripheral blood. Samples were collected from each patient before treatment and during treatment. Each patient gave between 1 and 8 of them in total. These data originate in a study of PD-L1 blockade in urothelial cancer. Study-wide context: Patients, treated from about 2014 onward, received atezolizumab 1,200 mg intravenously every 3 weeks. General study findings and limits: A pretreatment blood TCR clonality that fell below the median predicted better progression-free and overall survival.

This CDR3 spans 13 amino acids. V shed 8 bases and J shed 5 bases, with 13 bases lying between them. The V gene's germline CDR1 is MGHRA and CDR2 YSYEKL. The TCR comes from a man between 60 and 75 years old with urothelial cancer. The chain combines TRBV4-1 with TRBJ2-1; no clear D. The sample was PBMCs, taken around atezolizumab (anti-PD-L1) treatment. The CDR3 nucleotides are TGCGCCAGCTCGCGGTTGGTGAACAATGAGCAGTTCTTC. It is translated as CASSRLVNNEQFF.